This entry lists 28 T cell receptor beta chains sequenced from one sample in a study of T-cell memory formation after mild COVID-19. TCRdb recomputed calls from the 5' RACE reads with MiXCR, one row per CDR3 protein. This sample yields about 470,000 distinct CDR3 sequences, of which 20% to 25% are seen a single time; around an eighth belongs to the top ten. Sequencing was done on a sample of PBMCs or a T cell subset sorted from them (not recorded which). The source is an adult woman who had mild COVID-19 (a few samples of this study predate the infection). Cell type and time point are not known.

This chain connects TRBV7-9 to TRBJ2-5, with 7 bases identical to TRBD1. This CDR3 is 17 amino acids long. The J segment lost 5 bases and the V segment lost 3 bases, leaving 15 bases of the junction unmatched. CDR1 SEHNR and CDR2 FQNEAQ come from the germline V gene (reference sequence). Written as DNA, the CDR3 is TGTGCCAGCAGCTTCAGTCAGGGGGTGAGCACGATGGAGACCCAGTACTTC. Protein sequence: CASSFSQGVSTMETQYF.

The gene calls are TRBV7-8 and TRBJ1-1, with TRBD1 matching over 7 bases. This CDR3 has 15 amino acids. The J segment lost 4 bases and the V segment lost 5 bases, leaving 10 bases of the junction unmatched. Germline V CDR1 and CDR2: SGHVS, FQNEAQ. CDR3 in amino acids: CASSTTRTGGTEAFF. The CDR3 region has the DNA TGTGCCAGCAGCACGACCCGGACAGGCGGCACTGAAGCTTTCTTT.

This clonotype came up many times. The gene calls are TRBV11-3 and TRBJ2-7; weak D call: TRBD2 (6 bases). V shed 5 bases and J shed 3 bases, with 17 bases lying between them. Germline V gives CDR1 SGHNT, CDR2 YENEEA. This CDR3 contains 15 residues. CDR3 residues: CASSPGVQGLYEQYF. In DNA, the CDR3 is TGTGCCAGCAGCCCGGGAGTCCAAGGCCTCTACGAGCAGTACTTC.

The V call is TRBV2, the J call TRBJ2-1; 7 bases agree with TRBD2. The CDR3 covers 12 residues. CDR1 and CDR2 (germline): SNHLY, FYNNEI. After removal of 7 bases from V and 10 bases from J, the junction contained 7 bases not matched to a gene. CDR3 protein: CASNRDGREQFF. In DNA form, the CDR3 reads TGTGCCAGCAATAGGGACGGGAGGGAGCAGTTCTTC.

This clonotype was seen more than once but under ten times. This chain links TRBV29-1 with TRBJ2-1, with 8 bases lining up with TRBD2. Germline CDR1 is SQVTM and CDR2 is ANQGSEA. The CDR3 sequence is 14 residues long. V shed 4 bases, J shed 9 bases, and the junction held 11 bases outside the gene matches. The CDR3 DNA sequence: TGCAGCGTTGCTCGGGTAGCGGGGTGGGGTGAGCAGTTCTTC. The encoded protein is CSVARVAGWGEQFF.

This clonotype has more than one count but fewer than ten. This rearrangement joins TRBV5-1 to TRBJ2-1, with TRBD1 identical over 9 bases. Germline V CDR1 and CDR2: SGHRS, YFSETQ. This CDR3 is 15 amino acids long. J gave up 5 bases and V 2 bases, and 5 bases lay outside the gene matches. CDR3 sequence (DNA): TGCGCCAGCAGCTTACCCGGGACAGGGCACAATGAGCAGTTCTTC. Translated, it gives CASSLPGTGHNEQFF.

This chain connects TRBV4-1 to TRBJ2-3; D gene unclear. The V gene lost 3 bases and the J gene lost 6 bases, with 7 bases spanning the gap. CDR1 MGHRA and CDR2 YSYEKL come from the germline V gene. This CDR3 spans 12 amino acids. The CDR3 loop is CASSHVHDTQYF. The CDR3 nucleotides are TGCGCCAGCAGCCATGTTCACGATACGCAGTATTTT.

This clonotype was counted between two and nine times. This chain joins TRBV25-1 and TRBJ1-1; 9 bases align to TRBD1. V lost 3 bases and J lost 7; bases outside the gene matches: 9. Germline V lookup: CDR1 MGHDK, CDR2 SYGVNS. This CDR3 has 15 residues. The CDR3 DNA follows: TGTGCCAGCAGTGAGGACAGGGGCCTACAACGTGAAGCTTTCTTT. Its protein is CASSEDRGLQREAFF.

The gene calls are TRBV16 and TRBJ2-1, with 12 bases lining up with TRBD2. The trim removed 0 bases at V and 9 bases at J, leaving 12 bases unmatched. The CDR3 has 18 amino acids. Germline values: CDR1 KGHSY, CDR2 FQNENV. CDR3 nucleotide sequence: TGTGCCAGCAGCCAATCGGTGGCTAGCGGGAGGGATCGTAGTGAGCAGTTCTTC. This translates into CASSQSVASGRDRSEQFF.

This clonotype was seen more than once but under ten times. The V call is TRBV7-9, the J call TRBJ2-7, with D hard to call. The ends were cut back, 2 bases at V and 6 bases at J, with 11 bases in the middle. This CDR3 comprises 13 residues. From germline, CDR1 is SEHNR and CDR2 FQNEAQ (reference sequence). The CDR3 DNA reads TGTGCCAGCAGCTTACCGCCCGCAAGCGAGCAGTACTTC. Translated, it gives CASSLPPASEQYF.

This chain uses TRBV30 with TRBJ1-1; D may be TRBD1 (6 bases). The CDR3 extends over 11 amino acids. Trimming stripped 8 bases from V and 11 bases from J, with 18 bases between. In germline, CDR1 is GTSNPN, CDR2 SVGIG (reference sequence). The CDR3 here is CALEGGKRAFF. The CDR3 DNA reads TGTGCCCTAGAAGGGGGGAAGCGGGCTTTCTTT. The entire variable domain, with the rest obtained from reference TRBV30 and TRBJ1-1, is as follows: SQTIHQWPATLVQPVGSPLSLECTVEGTSNPNLYWYRQAAGRGLQLLFYSVGIGQISSEVPQNLSASRPQDRQFILSSKKLLLSDSGFYLCALEGGKRAFFGQGTRLTVV.

This clonotype was seen more than once but under ten times. J is TRBJ2-7 and V is TRBV3-1; 9 bases map to TRBD2. Trimming at V came to 1 base and at J to 7 bases, leaving 8 bases not matched to a gene. The germline V gene encodes CDR1 LGHDT and CDR2 YNNKEL (reference sequence). The CDR3 is made up of 15 amino acids. CDR3 sequence (DNA): TGTGCCAGCAGCCAAGGGGGACTAGCCGCTTATGAGCAGTACTTC. Amino acids: CASSQGGLAAYEQYF.

At least ten counts were recorded for this clonotype. The chain employs TRBV5-1 and TRBJ2-1, with D perhaps matching TRBD2 (6 bases). V was cut by 0 bases and J by 1 base, with 11 bases left in between. Germline-derived CDR1 and CDR2 are SGHRS and YFSETQ. The CDR3 loop spans 16 amino acids. The CDR3 DNA reads as TGCGCCAGCAGCTTGGTAGGTAGCGGATCCTACAATGAGCAGTTCTTC. Its translation: CASSLVGSGSYNEQFF. The full variable domain, its missing parts supplied by reference TRBV5-1 and TRBJ2-1, is KAGVTQTPRYLIKTRGQQVTLSCSPISGHRSVSWYQQTPGQGLQFLFEYFSETQRNKGNFPGRFSGRQFSNSRSEMNVSTLELGDSALYLCASSLVGSGSYNEQFFGPGTRLTVL.

This clonotype was found a few times. The genes are TRBV6-6 and TRBJ1-1; D ambiguous. This CDR3 has 12 residues. Germline V lookup: CDR1 MNHNY, CDR2 SVGAGI (reference sequence). Trimming pared 3 bases from V and 5 bases from J, leaving 7 bases between. CDR3: CASSYAETEAFF. CDR3 in DNA: TGTGCCAGCAGTTATGCGGAAACTGAAGCTTTCTTT.

The chain has TRBV12-3 or TRBV12-4 and TRBJ2-2; possible D gene TRBD1, 6 bases. The CDR3 covers 15 residues. Trimming removed 6 bases from V and 4 bases from J, with 15 bases in between. Here the CDR3 reads CASRLSGTITGELFF. CDR3 DNA: TGTGCCAGCAGGCTGTCCGGGACAATCACCGGGGAGCTGTTTTTT.

This clonotype showed up just a few times. This chain links TRBV7-6 with TRBJ2-2; 7 positions match TRBD1. This CDR3 contains 17 residues. Germline values: CDR1 SGHVS, CDR2 FNYEAQ. Unmatched junction bases numbered 9, after V lost 4 bases and J lost 1 base. In nucleotides, the CDR3 is TGTGCCAGCAGCTACGCCCCCGGGACAGAGAACACCGGGGAGCTGTTTTTT. Its protein is CASSYAPGTENTGELFF.

This clonotype was detected only a few times. The V gene is TRBV19, the J gene TRBJ2-7, with 11 bases lining up with TRBD2. With 1 base clipped from V and 3 bases from J, the junction kept 8 bases outside the gene matches. This CDR3 is built from 17 residues. Germline CDR1 reads LNHDA; CDR2 reads SQIVND (reference sequence). The DNA for the CDR3 is TGTGCCAGTAGTATAGTCCTCACCGGGACTAGCGGCTACGAGCAGTACTTC. It is translated as CASSIVLTGTSGYEQYF.

The chain recombines TRBV30 with TRBJ1-3, with D perhaps matching TRBD1 (5 bases). Trimming pared 1 base from V and 4 bases from J, leaving 5 bases between. CDR3 size: 12 residues. The germline V gene has CDR1 GTSNPN and CDR2 SVGIG (reference sequence). CDR3 nucleotide sequence: TGTGCCTGGAGTGGACAGGGAAACACCATATATTTT. Amino acids: CAWSGQGNTIYF.

This clonotype was seen many times. The V and J genes are TRBV20-1 and TRBJ2-7, with 12 bases aligning to TRBD2. Germline V gene data show CDR1 as DFQATT and CDR2 as SNEGSKA (reference sequence). J was trimmed by 2 bases and V by 0 bases; bases with no gene match: 5. CDR3 length: 16 residues. Here the CDR3 reads CSARDLAGGLPYEQYF. CDR3 nucleotides: TGCAGTGCTAGAGATCTAGCGGGAGGGTTACCCTACGAGCAGTACTTC.

This clonotype appeared a few times. In DNA, the CDR3 is TGTGCCAGCAGCCCTTCGGCAGGGCAGGGGAACACTGAAGCTTTCTTT. Encoded protein: CASSPSAGQGNTEAFF. The chain links TRBV6-5 to TRBJ1-1, with D maybe TRBD1 (5 bases). Germline V gene lookup returns CDR1 MNHEY and CDR2 SVGAGI. The CDR3 loop spans 16 amino acids. V was trimmed by 6 bases and J by 1 base, leaving 18 bases between them.

This rearrangement joins TRBV7-6 to TRBJ1-1, with 9 nucleotides matching TRBD1. In germline, CDR1 is SGHVS, CDR2 FNYEAQ. Trimming removed 5 bases from V and 0 bases from J; junction bases left unmatched: 7. The CDR3 extends over 16 amino acids. CDR3 residues: CASSPRTGALNTEAFF. The DNA for the CDR3 is TGTGCCAGCAGCCCCCGGACAGGGGCTTTGAACACTGAAGCTTTCTTT.

The chain joins TRBV24-1 to TRBJ2-1; no definite D call. The germline gives CDR1 KGHDR, CDR2 SFDVKD. The CDR3 length is 11 residues. The germline V and J ends were trimmed by 3 bases and 8 bases, with 4 bases remaining between them. Here the CDR3 reads CATSDVYEQFF. Here the CDR3 DNA reads TGTGCCACCAGTGATGTCTATGAGCAGTTCTTC.

CDR3 DNA sequence: TGTGCCAGCAGCCCTATCCCCTGGCGGGGACAAGAGACCCAGTACTTC. Its protein is CASSPIPWRGQETQYF. This sequence joins TRBV7-3 and TRBJ2-5; a weak D match, TRBD2 (6 bases). The CDR3 covers 16 residues. V lost 5 bases to trimming and J lost 2 bases, with 18 bases between them. CDR1 is SGHTA and CDR2 is FQGTGA in the germline V gene.

The chain combines TRBV14 with TRBJ2-3; perhaps TRBD1 as D (5 bases). Germline CDR1 reads SGHDN; CDR2 reads FVKESK. The ends were cut back, 6 bases at V and 0 bases at J, with 16 bases in the middle. CDR3 size: 16 residues. CDR3 protein: CASSLTGPFSTDTQYF. The DNA for the CDR3 is TGTGCCAGCAGTCTCACAGGACCGTTCAGCACAGATACGCAGTATTTT.

The rearrangement uses TRBV21-1 and TRBJ2-5; the table's D call, TRBD2, has no DNA check behind it. TRBV21-1 is listed as a pseudogene. CDR3 size: 18 residues. This chain's CDR3 is CASSKGVLWREYQETQYF. CDR3 nucleotide sequence: TGTGCCAGCAGCAAAGGGGTGCTTTGGCGGGAGTACCAAGAGACCCAGTACTTC.

This clonotype was recorded once. One end of the junction varies from germline; a read error may be responsible. The chain's CDR3 is CVSSLGGLDPDTQYF. The CDR3 bases are TGTGTCAGCAGCCTTGGGGGACTAGATCCAGATACGCAGTATTTT. The rearrangement joins TRBV7-8 to TRBJ2-3; 8 bases match TRBD2. This CDR3 spans 15 amino acids. CDR1 is SGHVS and CDR2 is FQNEAQ in the germline V gene.

The CDR3 nucleotides read TGTGCCAGCTCACCCGAGATCGGTGCCTCTGGGGCCAACGTCCTGACTTTC. Its protein is CASSPEIGASGANVLTF. This rearrangement joins TRBV18 to TRBJ2-6; D call uncertain. The V and J ends lost 3 bases and 0 bases respectively, with 12 bases between them. This CDR3 has 17 residues. From germline, CDR1 is KGHSH and CDR2 LQKENI.

This clonotype was seen only a few times. The chain links TRBV12-3 or TRBV12-4 to TRBJ2-1, with 10 bases lining up with TRBD2. This CDR3 is 15 amino acids long. Trimming at V came to 6 bases and at J to 7 bases, leaving 9 bases not matched to a gene. CDR3 nucleotides: TGTGCCAGCAGCTTGAGCGGGAGGGCCGTGAATGAGCAGTTCTTC. This gives the protein CASSLSGRAVNEQFF.